Below are 10 T cell receptor beta chains sequenced from a single sample in a study of T cell changes during pregnancy in multiple sclerosis. Sequenced by immunoSEQ multiplex PCR; TCRdb stores in-frame clones only, minus some. The sample includes over 70,000 clones, over 90% seen only once; the top ten take roughly 0.81%. The sequencing here drew on peripheral blood, taken in the third trimester of pregnancy. Receptors were obtained from a female donor with multiple sclerosis, enrolled in a pregnancy study.

This chain connects TRBV2 to TRBJ1-5; TRBD1 aligns across 8 bases. CDR1 is SNHLY, CDR2 FYNNEI, per germline. With 6 bases clipped from V and 4 bases from J, the junction kept 8 bases outside the gene matches. This CDR3 is 15 amino acids long. Here the CDR3 reads CASRDGQGANQPQHF. DNA for the CDR3: TGTGCCAGCAGGGATGGGCAGGGGGCGAATCAGCCCCAGCATTTT.

This CDR3 is CASSLLGGGGNTGELFF. CDR3 bases: TGTGCCAGCAGCTTATTAGGGGGCGGAGGGAACACCGGGGAGCTGTTTTTT. V and J are TRBV7-3 and TRBJ2-2; 7 bases are shared with TRBD1. V shed 2 bases, J shed 1 base, and the junction held 7 bases outside the gene matches. Germline lookup yields CDR1 SGHTA and CDR2 FQGTGA. The CDR3 extends over 17 amino acids.

The chain carries TRBV27 and TRBJ2-7, with 8 bases aligning to TRBD2. Per germline, CDR1 MNHEY and CDR2 SMNVEV (reference sequence). V lost 3 bases, J lost 3 bases, and 4 bases stayed unmatched. The CDR3 has 14 amino acids. CDR3 region: CASSFGRAGYEQYF. The CDR3 DNA sequence: TGTGCCAGCAGTTTCGGGAGGGCTGGCTACGAGCAGTACTTC.

This clone has just a few counts. The chain employs TRBV4-2 and TRBJ2-5, with TRBD2 matching over 13 bases. V gave up 4 bases and J gave up 2 bases; unmatched junction bases: 7. CDR1 is LGHNA and CDR2 is YNFKEQ in the germline V gene. The CDR3 has 17 amino acids. The CDR3 loop reads CASSPSLAGGLQETQYF. CDR3 DNA sequence: TGTGCCAGCAGCCCATCACTAGCGGGAGGGTTACAAGAGACCCAGTACTTC.

Only one count was recorded for this clone. The rearrangement uses TRBV28 and TRBJ1-1; tentatively, D is TRBD1 (5 bases). The CDR3 consists of 16 residues. Between the trimmed V and J ends, which lost 5 bases and 1 base, there was a span of 17 bases. The germline CDR1 and CDR2 sequences are MDHEN and SYDVKM. In DNA form, the CDR3 reads TGTGCCAGCAGTCCCCCCCTGGGGCAAGCGAACACTGAAGCTTTCTTT. Its translation is CASSPPLGQANTEAFF.

The CDR3 nucleotides read TGTGCCAGCAGCTTAGTACTAGGTAACGCCGAGCAGTACTTC. Translating it yields CASSLVLGNAEQYF. The chain joins TRBV7-9 to TRBJ2-7, with a possible D match to TRBD2 (5 bases). The CDR3 spans 14 residues. The V end lost 1 base, the J end lost 6 bases, and 13 bases lay between the germline ends. Germline V gives CDR1 SEHNR, CDR2 FQNEAQ (reference sequence).

The genes are TRBV2 and TRBJ2-7; 10 nucleotides align to TRBD1. CDR1 is SNHLY, CDR2 FYNNEI, per germline. V was pared by 7 bases and J by 6 bases, with 9 bases of the junction left unmatched. This CDR3 is 14 amino acids long. The CDR3 protein is CASIGGQGKSEQYF. In DNA, the CDR3 is TGTGCCAGCATAGGGGGACAGGGGAAAAGCGAGCAGTACTTC. Full variable domain (remainder filled in from reference TRBV2 and TRBJ2-7): EPEVTQTPSHQVTQMGQEVILRCVPISNHLYFYWYRQILGQKVEFLVSFYNNEISEKSEIFDDQFSVERPDGSNFTLKIRSTKLEDSAMYFCASIGGQGKSEQYFGPGTRLTVT.

This rearrangement joins TRBV27 to TRBJ2-7; 10 bases map to TRBD2. V was pared by 5 bases and J by 2 bases, with 6 bases of the junction left unmatched. The length of the CDR3 is 15 residues. Germline V gene lookup returns CDR1 MNHEY and CDR2 SMNVEV (reference sequence). Here the CDR3 reads CASSPLAGATYEQYF. The CDR3 DNA sequence: TGTGCCAGCAGTCCTCTAGCGGGAGCGACCTACGAGCAGTACTTC.

This clone was counted a single time. CDR3 DNA: TGCAGCGTTTGGGGGGCGGGAGGGGGCACAGATACGCAGTATTTT. Encoded protein: CSVWGAGGGTDTQYF. This rearrangement joins TRBV29-1 to TRBJ2-3, with 9 bases lining up with TRBD2. This CDR3 has 15 residues. Unmatched junction bases numbered 7, after V lost 5 bases and J lost 1 base. Germline CDR1 SQVTM, CDR2 ANQGSEA.

The rearrangement links TRBV6-5 to TRBJ1-3, with D uncertain. The length of the CDR3 is 15 residues. With 0 bases removed from V and 1 base from J, the gap between germline ends came to 7 bases. CDR1 is MNHEY and CDR2 is SVGAGI in the germline V gene. This CDR3 is CASSYSGASGNTIYF. CDR3 nucleotide sequence: TGTGCCAGCAGTTACTCGGGAGCATCTGGAAACACCATATATTTT.